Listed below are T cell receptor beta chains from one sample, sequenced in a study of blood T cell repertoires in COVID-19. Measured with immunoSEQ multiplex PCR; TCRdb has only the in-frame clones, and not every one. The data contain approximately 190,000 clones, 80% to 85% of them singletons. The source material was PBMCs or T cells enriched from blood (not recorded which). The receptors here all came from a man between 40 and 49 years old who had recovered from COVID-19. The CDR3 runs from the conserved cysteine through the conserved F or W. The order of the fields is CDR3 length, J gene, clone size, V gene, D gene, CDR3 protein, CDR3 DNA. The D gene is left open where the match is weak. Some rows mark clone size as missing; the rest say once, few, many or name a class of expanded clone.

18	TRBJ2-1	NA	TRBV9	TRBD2	CASSAASGGTSSYNEQFF	TGTGCCAGCAGCGCAGCTAGCGGGGGGACGAGCTCCTACAATGAGCAGTTCTTC
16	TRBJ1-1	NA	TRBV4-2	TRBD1	CASSQGWDRPNTEAFF	TGTGCCAGCAGCCAAGGTTGGGACAGGCCGAACACTGAAGCTTTCTTT
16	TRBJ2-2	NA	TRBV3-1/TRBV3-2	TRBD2	CASSQAGLAATGELFF	TGTGCCAGCAGCCAAGCTGGACTAGCGGCCACCGGGGAGCTGTTTTTT
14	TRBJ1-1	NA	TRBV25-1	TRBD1	CASRGQGLNTEAFF	TGTGCCAGCAGGGGACAGGGGTTGAACACTGAAGCTTTCTTT
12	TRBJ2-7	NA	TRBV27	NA	CASSPQGYEQYF	TGTGCCAGCAGTCCACAGGGATACGAGCAGTACTTC
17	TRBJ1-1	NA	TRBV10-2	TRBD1	CASSESGTGGPTTEAFF	TGCGCCAGCAGTGAGTCCGGGACAGGGGGACCAACGACTGAAGCTTTCTTT
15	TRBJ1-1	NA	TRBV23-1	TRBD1	CASSHRGQGRTEAFF	TGCGCCAGCAGTCACCGCGGACAGGGGAGAACTGAAGCTTTCTTT
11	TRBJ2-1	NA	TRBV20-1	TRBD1	CSAFGTGGTFF	TGCAGTGCTTTCGGGACAGGGGGTACGTTCTTC
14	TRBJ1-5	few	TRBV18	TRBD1	CASSQGTAREPQHF	TGTGCCAGCTCACAAGGGACAGCTCGTGAGCCCCAGCATTTT
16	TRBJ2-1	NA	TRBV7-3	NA	CASSPLGFTTYNEQFF	TGTGCCAGCAGCCCGCTCGGATTCACTACCTACAATGAGCAGTTCTTC
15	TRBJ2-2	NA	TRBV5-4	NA	CASRGDMQNTGELFF	TGTGCCAGCAGAGGGGACATGCAGAACACCGGGGAGCTGTTTTTT
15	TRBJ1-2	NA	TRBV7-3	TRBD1	CASSLGTGGVYGYTF	TGTGCCAGCAGCCTTGGGACAGGGGGCGTGTATGGCTACACCTTC
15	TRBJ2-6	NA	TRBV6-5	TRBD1	CASSRQGNGANVLTF	TGTGCCAGCAGTCGACAGGGCAATGGGGCCAACGTCCTGACTTTC
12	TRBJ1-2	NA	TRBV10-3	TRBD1	CAISGTGVGYTF	TGTGCCATCAGCGGGACAGGGGTCGGCTACACCTTC
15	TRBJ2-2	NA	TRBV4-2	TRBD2	CASSQAGGRTGELFF	TGTGCCAGCAGCCAGGCGGGGGGACGAACCGGGGAGCTGTTTTTT
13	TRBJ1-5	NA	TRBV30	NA	CAWSQASNQPQHF	TGTGCCTGGAGTCAGGCGAGCAATCAGCCCCAGCATTTT
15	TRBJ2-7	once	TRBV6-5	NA	CASSYSPGASYEQYF	TGTGCCAGCAGTTACTCCCCAGGGGCTTCCTACGAGCAGTACTTC
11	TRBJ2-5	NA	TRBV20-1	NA	CSATSAETQYF	TGCAGTGCTACTAGCGCGGAGACCCAGTACTTC
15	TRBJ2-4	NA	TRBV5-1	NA	CASSLNGGRRDIQYF	TGCGCCAGCAGCTTGAACGGGGGGCGCCGGGACATTCAGTACTTC
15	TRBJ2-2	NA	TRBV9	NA	CASSVGGDNTGELFF	TGTGCCAGCAGCGTAGGGGGGGATAACACCGGGGAGCTGTTTTTT
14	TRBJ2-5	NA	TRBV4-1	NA	CASSQVPAVETQYF	TGCGCCAGCAGCCAAGTACCAGCGGTGGAGACCCAGTACTTC
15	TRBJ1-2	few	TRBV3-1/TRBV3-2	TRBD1	CASSPGQGMVYGYTF	TGTGCCAGCAGCCCCGGACAGGGGATGGTATATGGCTACACCTTC
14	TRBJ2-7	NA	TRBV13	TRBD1	CASSLGQPSYEQYF	TGTGCCAGCAGCTTGGGACAGCCTTCCTACGAGCAGTACTTC
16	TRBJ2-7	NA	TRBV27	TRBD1	CASSEGSWTGSSEQYF	TGTGCCAGCAGCGAAGGCAGTTGGACAGGGTCGTCCGAGCAGTACTTC
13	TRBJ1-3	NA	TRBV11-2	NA	CASSRGGGNTIYF	TGTGCCAGCAGCCGGGGGGGAGGAAACACCATATATTTT
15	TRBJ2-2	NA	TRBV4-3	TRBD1	CASSQNTGDTGELFF	TGCGCCAGCAGCCAAAACACAGGGGACACCGGGGAGCTGTTTTTT
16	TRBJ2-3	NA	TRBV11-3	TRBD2	CASSLDRGGIGDTQYF	TGTGCCAGCAGCTTAGATCGCGGGGGGATTGGGGATACGCAGTATTTT
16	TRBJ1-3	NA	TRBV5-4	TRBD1	CASSLVAGGAGNTIYF	TGTGCCAGCAGCTTGGTGGCAGGGGGCGCTGGAAACACCATATATTTT
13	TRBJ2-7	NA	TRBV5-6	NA	CASSLGAGWEQYF	TGTGCCAGCAGCTTGGGGGCAGGGTGGGAGCAGTACTTC
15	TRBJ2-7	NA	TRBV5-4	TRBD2	CASSINSGGGHEQYF	TGTGCCAGCAGCATTAATAGCGGGGGGGGACACGAGCAGTACTTC
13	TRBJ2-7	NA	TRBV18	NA	CASSAGAGYEQYF	TGTGCCAGCTCAGCGGGGGCCGGCTACGAGCAGTACTTC
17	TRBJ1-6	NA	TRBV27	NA	CASSGDRSSSYNSPLHF	TGTGCCAGCAGTGGTGATAGGAGCAGCTCCTATAATTCACCCCTCCACTTT
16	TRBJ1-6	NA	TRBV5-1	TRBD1	CASSLVRGQGYSPLHF	TGCGCCAGCAGCTTGGTAAGGGGACAGGGCTATTCACCCCTCCACTTT
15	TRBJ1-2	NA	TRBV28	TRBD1	CASSTGTGAYYGYTF	TGTGCCAGCAGCACCGGGACAGGGGCATACTATGGCTACACCTTC
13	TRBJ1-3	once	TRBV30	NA	CAWSSGNGNTIYF	TGTGCCTGGAGTAGCGGAAATGGAAACACCATATATTTT
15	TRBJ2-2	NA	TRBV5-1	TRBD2	CASSLPGGNTGELFF	TGCGCCAGCAGCTTGCCGGGGGGGAACACCGGGGAGCTGTTTTTT
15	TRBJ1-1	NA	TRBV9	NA	CASSPTGSLWTEAFF	TGTGCCAGCAGCCCCACGGGGAGCTTGTGGACTGAAGCTTTCTTT
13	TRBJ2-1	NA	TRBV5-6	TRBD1	CASSRDRTWEQFF	TGTGCCAGCAGTCGGGACAGGACTTGGGAGCAGTTCTTC
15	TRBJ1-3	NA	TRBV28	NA	CASHLTGPSGNTIYF	TGTGCCAGCCACCTAACAGGGCCCTCTGGAAACACCATATATTTT
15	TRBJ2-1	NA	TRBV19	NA	CASTGSGGFRNEQFF	TGTGCCAGTACCGGCTCTGGGGGGTTTAGGAATGAGCAGTTCTTC
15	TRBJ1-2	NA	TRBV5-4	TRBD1	CASSLGDRTIYGYTF	TGTGCCAGCAGCTTGGGGGACAGGACGATCTATGGCTACACCTTC
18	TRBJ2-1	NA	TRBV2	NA	CASSESPFTGYFENEQFF	TGTGCCAGCAGTGAATCCCCGTTTACAGGGTATTTTGAGAATGAGCAGTTCTTC
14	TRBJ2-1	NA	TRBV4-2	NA	CASSQSNTINEQFF	TGTGCCAGCAGCCAGAGTAATACCATCAATGAGCAGTTCTTC
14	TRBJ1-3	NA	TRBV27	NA	CASSWGGAGNTIYF	TGTGCCAGCAGTTGGGGGGGGGCTGGAAACACCATATATTTT
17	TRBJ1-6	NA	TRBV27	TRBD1	CASSSPGQSSYNSPLHF	TGTGCCAGCAGTTCCCCGGGACAGTCGTCCTATAATTCACCCCTCCACTTT
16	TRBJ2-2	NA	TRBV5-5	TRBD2	CASSLSAGANTGELFF	TGTGCCAGCAGCTTGAGCGCGGGAGCGAACACCGGGGAGCTGTTTTTT
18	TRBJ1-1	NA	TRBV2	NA	CASRKYLVIQGQNTEAFF	TGTGCCAGCAGGAAATATTTGGTCATTCAGGGGCAGAACACTGAAGCTTTCTTT
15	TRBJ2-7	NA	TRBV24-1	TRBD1	CATSEGTGGTYEQYF	TGTGCCACCAGTGAGGGGACAGGGGGGACCTACGAGCAGTACTTC
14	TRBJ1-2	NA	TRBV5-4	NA	CASSLVSLQGGYTF	TGTGCCAGCAGCTTGGTTAGCCTACAGGGAGGCTACACCTTC
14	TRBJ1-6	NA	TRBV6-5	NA	CASGARSYNSPLHF	TGTGCCAGCGGGGCGAGGTCCTATAATTCACCCCTCCACTTT
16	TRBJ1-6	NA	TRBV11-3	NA	CASSPRWGEKGSPLHF	TGTGCCAGCAGCCCGCGCTGGGGGGAAAAAGGGTCACCCCTCCACTTT
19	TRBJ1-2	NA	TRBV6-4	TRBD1	CASSDQDRGHIIANYGYTF	TGTGCCAGCAGTGACCAGGACAGGGGCCACATTATAGCTAACTATGGCTACACCTTC
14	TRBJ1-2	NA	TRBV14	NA	CASSQNTLTGGYTF	TGTGCCAGCAGCCAGAACACCTTGACAGGTGGCTACACCTTC
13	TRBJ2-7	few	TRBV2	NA	CASSDVGVNEQYF	TGTGCCAGCAGTGATGTAGGGGTGAACGAGCAGTACTTC
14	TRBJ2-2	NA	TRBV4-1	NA	CASRRQANTGELFF	TGCGCCAGCAGGCGCCAGGCGAACACCGGGGAGCTGTTTTTT